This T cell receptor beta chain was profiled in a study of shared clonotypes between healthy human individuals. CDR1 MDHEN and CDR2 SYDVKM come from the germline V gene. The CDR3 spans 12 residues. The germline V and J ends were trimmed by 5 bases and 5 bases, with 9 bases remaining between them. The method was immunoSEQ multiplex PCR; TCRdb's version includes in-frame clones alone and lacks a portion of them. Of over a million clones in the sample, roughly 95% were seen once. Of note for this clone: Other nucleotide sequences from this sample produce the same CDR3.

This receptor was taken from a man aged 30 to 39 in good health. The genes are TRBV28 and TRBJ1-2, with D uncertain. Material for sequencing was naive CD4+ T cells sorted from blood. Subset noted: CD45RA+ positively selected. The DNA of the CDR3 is TGTGCCAGCAGTCTGGGCCATTATGGCTACACCTTC. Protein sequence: CASSLGHYGYTF.